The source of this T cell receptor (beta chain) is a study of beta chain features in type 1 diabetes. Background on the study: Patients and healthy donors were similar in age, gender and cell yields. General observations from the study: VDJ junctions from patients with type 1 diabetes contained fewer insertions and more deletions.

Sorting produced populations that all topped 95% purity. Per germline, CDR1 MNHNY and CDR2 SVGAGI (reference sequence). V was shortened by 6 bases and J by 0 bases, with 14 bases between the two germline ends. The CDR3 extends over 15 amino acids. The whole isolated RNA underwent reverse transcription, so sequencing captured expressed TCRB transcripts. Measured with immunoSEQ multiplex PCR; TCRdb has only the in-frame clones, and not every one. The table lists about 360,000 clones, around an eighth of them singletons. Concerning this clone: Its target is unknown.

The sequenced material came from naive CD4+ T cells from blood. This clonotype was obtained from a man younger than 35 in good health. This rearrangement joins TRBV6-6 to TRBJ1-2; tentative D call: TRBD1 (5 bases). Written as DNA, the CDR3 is TGTGCCAGCAGCACGGGGGGGGTAGCTAACTATGGCTACACCTTC. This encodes CASSTGGVANYGYTF.